Each of the 18 T cell receptor beta chains below was sequenced from the same sample in a study of T cells in Graves' hyperthyroidism and ophthalmopathy. Amplification of TCR beta CDR3 regions used RNA as the template. A first-round RT-PCR of the TCR CDR3 used the HTBI primer set. TCRdb used MiXCR to reprocess the multiplex PCR reads, holding one entry per CDR3 protein. The sample holds more than 300,000 distinct CDR3 sequences, around 20% seen once. Sequenced material: blood. The source of these receptors is a man aged 18-30 years with Graves' ophthalmopathy.

This clonotype came up many times. The chain employs TRBV12-3 or TRBV12-4 and TRBJ2-1; the D call may be TRBD1 or TRBD2 (6 bases each). V was clipped by 0 bases and J by 0 bases, with 12 bases between them. The CDR3 is made up of 17 amino acids. CDR3 coding DNA: TGTGCCAGCAGTTTAGCGGGGGGCCCAAGCTCCTACAATGAGCAGTTCTTC. It translates to CASSLAGGPSSYNEQFF.

This clonotype was recorded at least ten times. The chain carries TRBV6-1 and TRBJ1-2; 11 nucleotides line up with TRBD1. The CDR3 runs 13 residues. Germline CDR1 MNHNS, CDR2 SASEGT. After removal of 6 bases from V and 6 bases from J, the junction contained 3 bases not matched to a gene. The CDR3 protein is CASSRTGGDGYTF. CDR3 coding DNA: TGTGCCAGCAGCAGGACAGGGGGCGATGGCTACACCTTC.

V usage is TRBV12-3 or TRBV12-4 and J usage is TRBJ1-1; a possible D gene is TRBD1 (5 bases). The V end lost 3 bases, the J end lost 8 bases, and 13 bases lay between the germline ends. The CDR3 consists of 13 residues. The CDR3 protein is CASSFPDTAEAFF. CDR3 DNA: TGTGCCAGCAGTTTCCCGGACACCGCAGAAGCTTTCTTT.

This clonotype was observed many times. The chain recombines TRBV5-1 with TRBJ1-1; possibly TRBD1 for D (6 bases). The CDR3 length is 13 residues. The germline V gene encodes CDR1 SGHRS and CDR2 YFSETQ. The germline V and J ends were trimmed by 4 bases and 1 base, with 8 bases remaining between them. The CDR3 DNA follows: TGCGCCAGCAGCAAGGGACAGAACACTGAAGCTTTCTTT. Translated, it gives CASSKGQNTEAFF.

This chain joins TRBV28 and TRBJ2-1; TRBD2 aligns across 9 bases. This CDR3 has 16 amino acids. CDR1 and CDR2 from the germline V gene are MDHEN and SYDVKM. Trimming at V came to 3 bases and at J to 7 bases, leaving 10 bases not matched to a gene. CDR3: CASSLAGGDRGNEQFF. CDR3 DNA: TGTGCCAGCAGTTTGGCGGGAGGGGACCGGGGGAATGAGCAGTTCTTC.

This clonotype showed up just a few times. The chain couples TRBV28 to TRBJ1-5; D ambiguous. Germline CDR1 is MDHEN and CDR2 is SYDVKM. This CDR3 region has 16 residues. V lost 3 bases and J 3 bases, leaving 15 bases between the germline ends. The CDR3 sequence: CASSLQQSLFNQPQHF. CDR3 bases: TGTGCCAGCAGTTTGCAACAGAGCCTTTTCAATCAGCCCCAGCATTTT.

This clonotype was recorded many times. The chain has TRBV6-1 and TRBJ1-2; 10 positions agree with TRBD1. The V segment lost 4 bases and the J segment 5 bases; nucleotides outside the gene matches: 7. Germline assignment: CDR1 MNHNS and CDR2 SASEGT. CDR3 length: 15 residues. The CDR3 sequence is CASSAAGTGAYGYTF. The CDR3 DNA reads as TGTGCCAGCAGTGCGGCCGGGACAGGGGCATATGGCTACACCTTC.

The sample holds many counts of this clonotype. The J gene is TRBJ1-5, the V gene TRBV20-1, with D possibly being TRBD1 (5 bases). V lost 3 bases, J lost 0 bases, and 12 bases lay in between. CDR3 length: 15 residues. Germline V gene data show CDR1 as DFQATT and CDR2 as SNEGSKA (reference sequence). CDR3 residues: CSASAGLYSNQPQHF. In nucleotides, the CDR3 is TGCAGTGCTAGTGCGGGGCTCTATAGCAATCAGCCCCAGCATTTT.

The chain recombines TRBV5-4 with TRBJ2-3; a weak D match, TRBD1 (6 bases). Trimming removed 3 bases from V and 4 bases from J, with 12 bases in between. CDR3 length: 14 residues. Germline CDR1 and CDR2: SGHNT and YYREEE (reference sequence). The CDR3 is CASSSQGQPDTQYF. The CDR3 nucleotides are TGTGCCAGCAGCTCACAGGGTCAGCCAGATACGCAGTATTTT.

This clonotype has a handful of counts. J is TRBJ1-5 and V is TRBV6-1, with D possibly being TRBD1 (5 bases). With 2 bases removed from V and 7 bases from J, the gap between germline ends came to 9 bases. From germline, CDR1 is MNHNS and CDR2 SASEGT. The CDR3 sequence is 13 residues long. Here the CDR3 reads CASSERGYQPQHF. In DNA form, the CDR3 reads TGTGCCAGCAGTGAACGGGGGTACCAGCCCCAGCATTTT.

The table lists this clonotype with a count of one. One end of the junction does not line up with germline, which may come from a read error. This sequence joins TRBV5-8 and TRBJ2-7; no clear D. Germline V lookup: CDR1 SGHTS, CDR2 YDEGEE. The length of the CDR3 is 13 residues. The CDR3 DNA reads TGTGCCAGCAGATTGGAGCCTTCCTACGAGCAGTACTTC. It encodes CASRLEPSYEQYF.

The sample holds many counts of this clonotype. Written as DNA, the CDR3 is TGTGCCAGCAGTTTAGCCCCTCTCAGCGGGGAGCAGTTCTTC. The encoded protein is CASSLAPLSGEQFF. The chain recombines TRBV12-3 or TRBV12-4 with TRBJ2-1; TRBD2 might be the D (6 bases). There are 14 residues in the CDR3. Trimming stripped 0 bases from V and 10 bases from J, with 13 bases between.

The chain carries TRBV4-1 and TRBJ1-2; weak D call: TRBD1 (5 bases). The germline CDR1 and CDR2 sequences are MGHRA and YSYEKL. The CDR3 extends over 17 amino acids. Deletions cut 3 bases from V and 4 bases from J, with 21 bases between. This chain's CDR3 is CASSHQGVRERFYGYTF. The CDR3 nucleotides are TGCGCCAGCAGCCATCAAGGGGTAAGGGAAAGGTTCTATGGCTACACCTTC.

The chain employs TRBV9 and TRBJ2-2; a possible D gene is TRBD2 (5 bases). Germline lookup yields CDR1 SGDLS and CDR2 YYNGEE. The CDR3 has 14 amino acids. The germline V and J ends were trimmed by 0 bases and 6 bases, with 9 bases remaining between them. The CDR3 region is CASSVARGPGELFF. Written as DNA, the CDR3 is TGTGCCAGCAGCGTAGCTCGAGGGCCCGGGGAGCTGTTTTTT.

This clonotype was seen ten or more times. The rearrangement joins TRBV12-3 or TRBV12-4 to TRBJ1-2; D might be TRBD1 (5 bases). Between the trimmed V and J ends, which lost 7 bases and 4 bases, there was a span of 13 bases. The CDR3 consists of 13 residues. The DNA of the CDR3 is TGTGCCAGCACGTCTGGGGGAGGCTATGGCTACACCTTC. Amino acids: CASTSGGGYGYTF.

This clonotype showed up many times. This chain joins TRBV20-1 and TRBJ1-1, with D possibly being TRBD1 (5 bases). The germline V gene encodes CDR1 DFQATT and CDR2 SNEGSKA (reference sequence). V was pared by 6 bases and J by 3 bases, with 29 bases between. The CDR3 spans 18 residues. This CDR3 reads CSARKGWDVLQPDTEAFF. DNA for the CDR3: TGCAGTGCCAGGAAGGGATGGGACGTACTACAGCCAGACACTGAAGCTTTCTTT.

This clonotype has more than one count but fewer than ten. V is TRBV6-2 or TRBV6-3 and J is TRBJ2-3, with D perhaps assigned TRBD1 or TRBD2 (7 bases each). The V gene's germline CDR1 is MNHEY and CDR2 SVGEGT. This CDR3 comprises 16 residues. The V and J ends lost 0 bases and 6 bases respectively, with 16 bases between them. Here the CDR3 DNA reads TGTGCCAGCAGTTACTCGCCTGGGGAGGGGGCGGATACGCAGTATTTT. It translates to CASSYSPGEGADTQYF.

V and J are TRBV19 and TRBJ2-1; D may match TRBD1 or TRBD2 (5 bases each). The V end lost 7 bases, the J end lost 1 base, and 11 bases lay between the germline ends. This CDR3 comprises 14 residues. Per germline, CDR1 LNHDA and CDR2 SQIVND (reference sequence). The CDR3 loop is CASNTGPSYNEQFF. The CDR3 bases are TGTGCCAGTAATACGGGGCCTTCCTACAATGAGCAGTTCTTC.